This is a list of T cell receptor beta chains from one sample in a study of cytomegalovirus exposure and HLA in healthy donors. Sequencing used immunoSEQ multiplex PCR; TCRdb keeps in-frame clones, though not all of them. The sample has 150,000 to 200,000 clones, and its top ten clones hold roughly 0.83%. The sequenced material came from PBMCs. The receptors shown here come from a woman in her late teens or twenties in good health and CMV-seropositive. Both conserved end residues are part of each CDR3. The D gene is left open where the match is weak.

TRBV4-3,-,TRBJ1-3,CASSQDHGGNTIYF,TGCGCCAGCAGCCAAGATCACGGTGGAAACACCATATATTTT
TRBV27,-,TRBJ1-1,CASRRGGTEAFF,TGTGCCAGCAGACGGGGGGGCACTGAAGCTTTCTTT
TRBV19,TRBD1,TRBJ1-1,CASSPGTVATVEAFF,TGTGCCAGTAGTCCAGGGACAGTGGCGACGGTTGAAGCTTTCTTT
TRBV4-3,TRBD2,TRBJ2-3,CASSQDASGGAGDTQYF,TGCGCCAGCAGCCAAGATGCTAGCGGGGGGGCCGGAGATACGCAGTATTTT
TRBV5-1,-,TRBJ2-2,CASSLAGGRNTGELFF,TGCGCCAGCAGCTTGGCCGGGGGGCGGAACACCGGGGAGCTGTTTTTT
TRBV5-1,-,TRBJ1-1,CASKGEGSNTEAFF,TGCGCCAGCAAAGGGGAAGGGTCGAACACTGAAGCTTTCTTT
TRBV5-1,-,TRBJ2-2,CASSLQTDTGELFF,TGCGCCAGCAGCTTGCAGACAGACACCGGGGAGCTGTTTTTT
TRBV4-3,TRBD2,TRBJ2-7,CASSRREGSYEQYF,TGCGCCAGCAGCCGACGGGAGGGCTCCTACGAGCAGTACTTC
TRBV29-1,-,TRBJ1-1,CMVGLNTEAFF,TGCATGGTCGGGTTGAACACTGAAGCTTTCTTT
TRBV11-2,TRBD2,TRBJ2-4,CASSLGGGYPKNIQYF,TGTGCCAGCAGCTTAGGGGGGGGGTACCCCAAAAACATTCAGTACTTC
TRBV19,TRBD2,TRBJ2-7,CASSPGLAGAYEQYF,TGTGCCAGTAGTCCCGGACTAGCGGGAGCCTACGAGCAGTACTTC
TRBV4-1,TRBD2,TRBJ2-1,CASSHPGLAGGGSYNEQFF,TGCGCCAGCAGCCATCCGGGACTAGCGGGAGGAGGCTCCTACAATGAGCAGTTCTTC
TRBV19,-,TRBJ1-2,CASGRQFGYTF,TGTGCCAGTGGCCGCCAATTTGGCTACACCTTC
TRBV2,TRBD1,TRBJ1-6,CASKKTGENSPLHF,TGTGCCAGCAAAAAGACAGGGGAGAATTCACCCCTCCACTTT
TRBV11-2,TRBD1,TRBJ1-1,CASDHARDRQKRAFF,TGTGCCAGCGACCACGCGCGGGACAGGCAGAAAAGGGCTTTCTTT
TRBV4-1,TRBD1,TRBJ1-2,CASSPDRVSYGYTF,TGCGCCAGCAGCCCGGACAGGGTCTCCTATGGCTACACCTTC
TRBV5-1,-,TRBJ2-3,CASSPRYSHIDTQYF,TGCGCCAGCAGCCCGCGCTATAGCCATATTGATACGCAGTATTTT
TRBV4-1,-,TRBJ2-5,CASSQDWGDSRPVPQYF,TGCGCCAGCAGCCAAGATTGGGGCGACAGCAGACCGGTGCCCCAGTACTTC
TRBV11-3,-,TRBJ2-7,CASSLGYQGSSYEQYF,TGTGCCAGCAGCTTAGGATATCAGGGCTCATCCTACGAGCAGTACTTC
TRBV5-1,TRBD1,TRBJ1-2,CASSRGQGMESYGYTF,TGCGCCAGCAGCAGGGGACAGGGGATGGAGAGCTATGGCTACACCTTC
TRBV2,TRBD2,TRBJ2-7,CASSVGGGYEQYF,TGTGCCAGCAGCGTCGGGGGGGGCTACGAGCAGTACTTC
TRBV7-8,TRBD2,TRBJ2-3,CASSLLAGGGDTQYF,TGTGCCAGCAGCTTACTAGCGGGGGGGGGAGATACGCAGTATTTT
TRBV27,TRBD2,TRBJ2-7,CASSTPGTKNYEQYF,TGTGCCAGCAGTACCCCCGGGACTAAAAACTACGAGCAGTACTTC
TRBV25-1,TRBD2,TRBJ2-1,CASSRSGRTYNEQFF,TGTGCCAGCAGCCGTAGCGGGAGGACCTACAATGAGCAGTTCTTC
TRBV6-8,-,TRBJ2-7,CASSYPPEEGTGAYEQYF,TGTGCCAGCAGTTACCCCCCAGAGGAGGGCACGGGGGCCTACGAGCAGTACTTC
TRBV2,-,TRBJ1-2,CASSDGRVYGYTF,TGTGCCAGCAGTGACGGGAGAGTCTATGGCTACACCTTC
TRBV12-5,TRBD1,TRBJ1-2,CASGPLTGTGYYGYTF,TGTGCTAGTGGACCTCTGACCGGGACAGGGTACTATGGCTACACCTTC
TRBV5-5,-,TRBJ1-3,CASSLVGQGGNTIYF,TGTGCCAGCAGCTTGGTAGGGCAGGGAGGAAACACCATATATTTT
TRBV4-3,TRBD2,TRBJ2-3,CASSTQAGGPTDTQYF,TGCGCCAGCAGCACCCAAGCGGGGGGGCCCACAGATACGCAGTATTTT
TRBV7-9,TRBD1,TRBJ1-2,CASSPTGQGRNYGYTF,TGTGCCAGCAGCCCGACCGGACAGGGTAGGAACTATGGCTACACCTTC
TRBV29-1,-,TRBJ2-5,CSVEAADQETQYF,TGCAGCGTTGAGGCGGCAGACCAAGAGACCCAGTACTTC
TRBV5-6,-,TRBJ1-2,CASSLGKPYYGYTF,TGTGCCAGCAGCTTGGGAAAGCCCTACTATGGCTACACCTTC
TRBV27,-,TRBJ1-1,CASSLYRNTEAFF,TGTGCCAGCAGTTTATACAGGAACACTGAAGCTTTCTTT
TRBV18,-,TRBJ1-5,CASSPGNNQPQHF,TGTGCCAGCTCGCCCGGGAACAATCAGCCCCAGCATTTT
TRBV4-1,-,TRBJ2-1,CASSQEPFLGGLYNEQFF,TGCGCCAGCAGCCAAGAGCCCTTCCTCGGGGGTTTATACAATGAGCAGTTCTTC
TRBV30,-,TRBJ2-3,CASLEDRTDTQYF,TGTGCCTCCTTAGAGGATCGCACAGATACGCAGTATTTT
TRBV7-3,TRBD1,TRBJ2-7,CASSPTGDTYEQYF,TGTGCCAGCAGCCCCACAGGGGACACCTACGAGCAGTACTTC
TRBV4-1,-,TRBJ2-7,CASSQDAGLGALSSYEQYF,TGCGCCAGCAGCCAAGACGCGGGGTTAGGGGCCCTGAGCTCCTACGAGCAGTACTTC
TRBV29-1,-,TRBJ2-4,CSVERAGENIQYF,TGCAGCGTTGAAAGGGCAGGGGAAAACATTCAGTACTTC
TRBV9,-,TRBJ2-1,CASSSREDNSYNEQFF,TGTGCCAGCAGCTCGAGGGAGGACAACTCCTACAATGAGCAGTTCTTC
TRBV4-2,-,TRBJ2-2,CASSPGQGDTGELFF,TGTGCCAGCAGCCCGGGACAAGGGGACACCGGGGAGCTGTTTTTT
TRBV19,TRBD1,TRBJ1-5,CASSKTGTGAQPQHF,TGTGCCAGTAGTAAGACCGGGACAGGGGCCCAGCCCCAGCATTTT
TRBV2,TRBD2,TRBJ2-7,CASSTMESSLAGVAYEQYF,TGTGCCAGCAGTACGATGGAGTCTAGCCTAGCGGGAGTGGCATACGAGCAGTACTTC
TRBV6-5,-,TRBJ2-3,CASSSADTQYF,TGTGCCAGCAGTTCAGCAGATACGCAGTATTTT
TRBV2,-,TRBJ1-6,CASLRDSKSPLHF,TGTGCCAGTCTCAGGGATTCGAAATCACCCCTCCACTTT
TRBV5-6,-,TRBJ1-6,CASSLGTENSPLHF,TGTGCCAGCAGCTTGGGGACTGAGAATTCACCCCTCCACTTT
TRBV7-7,TRBD1,TRBJ1-5,CASSLVGDRGEQPQHF,TGTGCCAGCAGCTTAGTAGGCGACAGGGGTGAGCAGCCCCAGCATTTT
TRBV7-2,-,TRBJ2-6,CASNPKLATGANVLTF,TGTGCCAGCAATCCTAAGCTAGCTACTGGGGCCAACGTCCTGACTTTC
TRBV6-5,-,TRBJ2-7,CASSVPGTYEQYF,TGTGCCAGCAGTGTCCCAGGCACCTACGAGCAGTACTTC
TRBV30,TRBD1,TRBJ1-2,CAWSVRGRGNGYTF,TGTGCCTGGAGTGTACGTGGCAGGGGGAATGGCTACACCTTC